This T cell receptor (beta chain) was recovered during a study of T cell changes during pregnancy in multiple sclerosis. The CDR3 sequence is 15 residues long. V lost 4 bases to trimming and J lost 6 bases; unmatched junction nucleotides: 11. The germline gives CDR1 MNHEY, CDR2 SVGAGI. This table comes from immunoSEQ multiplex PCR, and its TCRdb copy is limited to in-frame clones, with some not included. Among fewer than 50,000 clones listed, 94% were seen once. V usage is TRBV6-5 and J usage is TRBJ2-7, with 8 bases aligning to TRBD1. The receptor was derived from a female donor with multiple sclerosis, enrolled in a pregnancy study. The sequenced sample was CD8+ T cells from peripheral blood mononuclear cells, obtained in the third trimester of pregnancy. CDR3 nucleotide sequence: TGTGCCAGCAGTTCTCCGGGACAGGCCACCTCCGAGCAGTACTTC. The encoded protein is CASSSPGQATSEQYF.